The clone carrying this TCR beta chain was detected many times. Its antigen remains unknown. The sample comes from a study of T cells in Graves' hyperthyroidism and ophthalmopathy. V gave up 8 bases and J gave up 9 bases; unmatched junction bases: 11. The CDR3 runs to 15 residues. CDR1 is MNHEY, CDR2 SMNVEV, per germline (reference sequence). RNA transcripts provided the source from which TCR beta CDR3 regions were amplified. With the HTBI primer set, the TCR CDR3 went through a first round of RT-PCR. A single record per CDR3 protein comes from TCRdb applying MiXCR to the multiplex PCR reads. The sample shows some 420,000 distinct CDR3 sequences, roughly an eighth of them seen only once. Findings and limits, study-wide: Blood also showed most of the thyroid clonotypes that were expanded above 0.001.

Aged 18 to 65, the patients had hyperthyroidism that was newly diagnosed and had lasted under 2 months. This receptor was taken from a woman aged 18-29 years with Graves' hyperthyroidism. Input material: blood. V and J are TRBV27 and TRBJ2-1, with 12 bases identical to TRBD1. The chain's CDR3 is CASSQGQGASFEQFF. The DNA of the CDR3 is TGTGCCAGCTCGCAGGGACAGGGGGCATCTTTTGAGCAGTTCTTC.